This TCR beta chain was captured by sequencing in a study of T cell responses to AZD1222 COVID-19 vaccine. The length of the CDR3 is 15 residues. V lost 4 bases and J lost 5, with 15 bases in between. The germline V gene has CDR1 LGHNA and CDR2 YSLEER. Study-wide results and caveats: Among the donors, most were white British and more were female, and clonal diversity was possibly underestimated. Nearly half of spike-specific TCRs reportedly go after variant regions that carry no mutations. Scientists sampled the repertoires only once the peak T cell response had passed.

Note on this clone: Its antigen is unknown.

Repertoires were generated with immunoSEQ multiplex PCR, while TCRdb's copy carries only in-frame clones and drops some. In the table there are 95,000 to 110,000 clones, around 91% of which are singletons. This receptor was identified in an adult in good health. This specimen was peripheral blood, taken on day 0 of AZD1222 vaccination. The J gene is TRBJ2-1, the V gene TRBV4-3; possible D gene TRBD2, 6 bases. For the CDR3, the DNA is TGCGCCAGCAGCCTATCGCGGGGAGGTAACAATGAGCAGTTCTTC. Its translation is CASSLSRGGNNEQFF.